The 16 T cell receptor beta chains below were found in one sample sequenced in a study of T-cell memory formation after mild COVID-19. MiXCR was run by TCRdb on the 5' RACE reads, yielding one entry per CDR3 protein. Of 150,000 to 200,000 distinct CDR3 sequences in the sample, about a fifth were seen once. The sequencing input was PBMCs or a T cell subset sorted from them (not recorded which). These receptors were obtained from an adult woman who had mild COVID-19 (a few samples of this study predate the infection). Cell type and time point are not known.

This clonotype was seen only a few times. The chain is built from TRBV5-6 and TRBJ1-1; possibly TRBD1 for D (5 bases). From germline, CDR1 is SGHDT and CDR2 YYEEEE. This CDR3 spans 14 amino acids. Trimming stripped 2 bases from V and 9 bases from J, with 17 bases between. The CDR3 spells CASSFGRATRQAFF. CDR3 nucleotide sequence: TGTGCCAGCAGCTTCGGCAGGGCAACGCGACAAGCTTTCTTT.

The rearrangement joins TRBV6-1 to TRBJ2-7; weak D call: TRBD2 (6 bases). Germline CDR1 is MNHNS and CDR2 is SASEGT. This CDR3 has 12 residues. V shed 7 bases and J shed 2 bases, with 9 bases lying between them. The CDR3 reads CASTSGAYEQYF. In DNA, the CDR3 is TGTGCCAGCACATCGGGGGCCTACGAGCAGTACTTC.

This clonotype was counted between two and nine times. This chain links TRBV6-2 or TRBV6-3 with TRBJ2-7; D is perhaps TRBD1 (6 bases). V lost 4 bases and J lost 1, with 8 bases in between. The CDR3 is 13 residues long. Per the germline V gene, CDR1 is MNHEY and CDR2 is SVGEGT. This CDR3 reads CASSSGESYEQYF. CDR3 in DNA: TGTGCCAGCAGTTCAGGGGAATCCTACGAGCAGTACTTC.

This clonotype was found a few times. This chain links TRBV30 with TRBJ2-2; possible D gene TRBD2, 5 bases. The CDR3 runs to 13 residues. The ends were cut back, 5 bases at V and 5 bases at J, with 12 bases in the middle. Germline CDR1 is GTSNPN and CDR2 is SVGIG (reference sequence). CDR3 in DNA: TGTGCCTGGGGAGGCTTTGGTACCGGGGAGCTGTTTTTT. Its translation: CAWGGFGTGELFF. The full variable domain, completed using reference TRBV30 and TRBJ2-2, is SQTIHQWPATLVQPVGSPLSLECTVEGTSNPNLYWYRQAAGRGLQLLFYSVGIGQISSEVPQNLSASRPQDRQFILSSKKLLLSDSGFYLCAWGGFGTGELFFGEGSRLTVL.

This clonotype has a handful of counts. This chain links TRBV7-9 with TRBJ2-7, with D perhaps assigned TRBD1 or TRBD2 (5 bases each). V lost 4 bases and J lost 2, with 15 bases in between. Germline CDR1 SEHNR, CDR2 FQNEAQ (reference sequence). This CDR3 is built from 15 residues. The CDR3 reads CASSSTSGRPYEQYF. The CDR3 DNA reads as TGTGCCAGCAGCTCAACTTCGGGACGCCCCTACGAGCAGTACTTC.

This clonotype occurred a few times. The V call is TRBV6-5, the J call TRBJ1-2, with TRBD1 matching over 10 bases. Germline V gene sequence: CDR1 MNHEY, CDR2 SVGAGI. The CDR3 sequence is 17 residues long. With 6 bases clipped from V and 7 bases from J, the junction kept 17 bases outside the gene matches. The CDR3 here is CASRDETGGAGGSGYTF. Here the CDR3 DNA reads TGTGCCAGCAGGGACGAGACAGGGGGCGCGGGAGGTAGTGGCTACACCTTC.

This clonotype was detected only a few times. The rearrangement uses TRBV7-3 and TRBJ2-3; unclear D gene. V dropped 5 bases and J dropped 6 bases, with 15 bases sitting between them. This CDR3 contains 14 residues. The V gene's germline CDR1 is SGHTA and CDR2 FQGTGA. The CDR3 sequence: CASSASTMGDTQYF. Here the CDR3 DNA reads TGTGCCAGCAGCGCCTCCACCATGGGGGATACGCAGTATTTT.

This clonotype was observed a few times. This chain uses TRBV20-1 with TRBJ2-3; D ambiguous. Germline-derived CDR1 and CDR2 are DFQATT and SNEGSKA (reference sequence). V was clipped by 6 bases and J by 6 bases, with 13 bases between them. This CDR3 comprises 12 residues. The CDR3 spells CSAMSSRDTQYF. As DNA, the CDR3 is TGCAGTGCCATGTCCTCCAGGGATACGCAGTATTTT.

V is TRBV27 and J is TRBJ2-1; D is possibly TRBD2 (5 bases). Between the trimmed V and J ends, which lost 5 bases and 8 bases, there was a span of 10 bases. This CDR3 is built from 12 residues. Germline assignment: CDR1 MNHEY and CDR2 SMNVEV (reference sequence). The DNA of the CDR3 is TGTGCCAGCAGTCACAGCGGACATGAGCAGTTCTTC. Residues: CASSHSGHEQFF.

V and J are TRBV5-6 and TRBJ2-1; 12 positions match TRBD2. V lost 1 base and J lost 2; bases outside the gene matches: 7. Per germline, CDR1 SGHDT and CDR2 YYEEEE. This CDR3 has 18 amino acids. CDR3 in DNA: TGTGCCAGCAGCTTGCTGACTAGCGGGAGACTCACCTACAATGAGCAGTTCTTC. Translating it yields CASSLLTSGRLTYNEQFF.

CDR3 protein: CASSLARAIFYEQYF. The CDR3 nucleotides read TGTGCCAGCAGCTTAGCACGAGCTATTTTTTACGAGCAGTACTTC. The chain links TRBV7-9 to TRBJ2-7; D gene unclear. There are 15 residues in the CDR3. The germline V and J ends were trimmed by 0 bases and 4 bases, with 13 bases remaining between them. Germline V CDR1 and CDR2: SEHNR, FQNEAQ (reference sequence). The full variable domain, its missing parts supplied by reference TRBV7-9 and TRBJ2-7, is DTGVSQNPRHKITKRGQNVTFRCDPISEHNRLYWYRQTLGQGPEFLTYFQNEAQLEKSRLLSDRFSAERPKGSFSTLEIQRTEQGDSAMYLCASSLARAIFYEQYFGPGTRLTVT.

The V gene is TRBV20-1, the J gene TRBJ2-1; D remains unclear. Germline loops: CDR1 DFQATT, CDR2 SNEGSKA (reference sequence). The length of the CDR3 is 15 residues. The V end was cut by 1 base, the J end by 7 bases, with 17 bases between. In DNA, the CDR3 is TGCAGTGCTAGAGGCGGACGGACCCCGGCAAATGAGCAGTTCTTC. It yields the protein CSARGGRTPANEQFF.

The rearrangement joins TRBV4-1 to TRBJ2-7, with D perhaps matching TRBD2 (6 bases). The CDR3 runs 14 residues. In germline, CDR1 is MGHRA, CDR2 YSYEKL. The V gene lost 1 base and the J gene lost 1 base, with 8 bases spanning the gap. CDR3 amino acids: CASSQGGRSYEQYF. CDR3 bases: TGCGCCAGCAGCCAAGGAGGGAGGTCCTACGAGCAGTACTTC.

Comments on this clonotype: The junction departs from the called germline gene at one end, perhaps through a read error. The V gene is TRBV19, the J gene TRBJ2-1; either TRBD1 or TRBD2 may supply D (6 bases each). Germline CDR1 is LNHDA and CDR2 is SQIVND (reference sequence). This CDR3 is 14 amino acids long. The CDR3 loop reads CASRMGGSNNEQFF. The CDR3 DNA reads TGTGCCAGTAGAATGGGGGGCTCCAACAATGAGCAGTTCTTC.

This clonotype was seen more than once but under ten times. The chain carries TRBV15 and TRBJ2-1; D may be TRBD2 (7 bases). The CDR3 has 14 residues. Germline CDR1 LNHNV, CDR2 YYDKDF (reference sequence). Trimming shortened V by 3 bases and J by 12 bases, and 18 bases separated the two germline ends. The CDR3 bases are TGTGCCACCAGCAGTTCGGGGGGCGGCCCCGGGCAGTTCTTC. Encoded protein: CATSSSGGGPGQFF.

V is TRBV7-9 and J is TRBJ2-3; D is unclear. The V gene lost 3 bases and the J gene lost 0 bases, with 7 bases spanning the gap. Germline V lookup: CDR1 SEHNR, CDR2 FQNEAQ (reference sequence). The CDR3 has 14 amino acids. CDR3 DNA sequence: TGTGCCAGCAGCTTTAGCACTAGCACAGATACGCAGTATTTT. Translation gives CASSFSTSTDTQYF.